This entry describes one TCR beta chain. Its cognate antigen is unknown. Time point in this sample: after dendritic cell vaccination, including at tumor progression/relapse. Data came from immunoSEQ multiplex PCR; TCRdb stores just in-frame clones and leaves some out. The table shows about 58,000 clones, with more than 75% occurring only once. This sample is drawn from a study of glioma-infiltrating T cells after dendritic cell vaccination. General study results and limits: Estimated pretreatment TIL content predicted outcome after dendritic cell vaccination.

V shed 7 bases and J 5 bases; nucleotides not matched to a gene: 9. The CDR3 sequence is 14 residues long. Looked up from germline, CDR1 is MNHEY and CDR2 is SMNVEV (reference sequence). The TCR sequence derives from a human donor with glioblastoma. J is TRBJ2-5 and V is TRBV27, with 8 bases fitting TRBD2. Sequenced here: blood, sampled after dendritic cell vaccination. DNA for the CDR3: TGTGCCAGCACTGGACTGGCTAGCGGGGAGACCCAGTACTTC. Protein sequence: CASTGLASGETQYF.